The next 31 T cell receptor beta chains were all read from a single sample in a study of blood T cells in healthy people across ages. A second PCR of roughly 7 to 11 cycles used a sample-barcoded 5' primer and a J-beta primer mix. TCRdb re-called the 5' RACE reads through MiXCR, storing one row per CDR3 protein. The sample holds 550,000 to 600,000 distinct CDR3 sequences, under 55% seen once. The sequencing sample was made of blood. The receptor set was obtained from a man older than 75 in good health.

The chain joins TRBV4-2 to TRBJ2-6; 8 nucleotides agree with TRBD1. The CDR3 has 19 residues. J was trimmed by 4 bases and V by 0 bases; bases with no gene match: 11. Germline V lookup: CDR1 LGHNA, CDR2 YNFKEQ. Here the CDR3 DNA reads TGTGCCAGCAGCCAAGAATGGGCAGGGGGCGCAACCGGGGCCAACGTCCTGACTTTC. This sequence encodes CASSQEWAGGATGANVLTF.

The V call is TRBV29-1, the J call TRBJ2-3; D is perhaps TRBD1 (6 bases). The V gene lost 4 bases and the J gene lost 2 bases, with 13 bases spanning the gap. The germline gives CDR1 SQVTM, CDR2 ANQGSEA. The CDR3 sequence is 14 residues long. The CDR3 here is CSVVRDTLTDTQYF. The CDR3 DNA reads as TGCAGCGTTGTCCGGGACACACTCACAGATACGCAGTATTTT.

The chain couples TRBV7-2 to TRBJ1-2; D ambiguous. The CDR3 spans 14 residues. CDR1 is SGHTA, CDR2 FQGNSA, per germline. Trimming removed 6 bases from V and 9 bases from J, with 20 bases in between. The CDR3 region has the DNA TGTGCCAGCAGTCGAGACACCAACGCGGATAGCTACACCTTC. The encoded protein is CASSRDTNADSYTF.

This clonotype occurred a few times. The chain recombines TRBV7-9 with TRBJ1-2; tentatively, D is TRBD1 (6 bases). CDR3 length equals 11 residues. With 7 bases removed from V and 7 bases from J, the gap between germline ends came to 10 bases. CDR1 is SEHNR, CDR2 FQNEAQ, per germline (reference sequence). The CDR3 spells CASTQGLGYTF. The CDR3 DNA sequence: TGTGCCAGCACCCAGGGGCTTGGCTACACCTTC. The entire variable domain, with the rest obtained from reference TRBV7-9 and TRBJ1-2, is as follows: DTGVSQNPRHKITKRGQNVTFRCDPISEHNRLYWYRQTLGQGPEFLTYFQNEAQLEKSRLLSDRFSAERPKGSFSTLEIQRTEQGDSAMYLCASTQGLGYTFGSGTRLTVV.

This clonotype has at least ten counts. The chain joins TRBV7-9 to TRBJ2-1, with D possibly TRBD2 on 5 matching bases. Trimming stripped 5 bases from V and 15 bases from J, with 17 bases between. CDR1 is SEHNR and CDR2 is FQNEAQ in the germline V gene (reference sequence). This CDR3 has 12 residues. This chain's CDR3 is CASSPRVTRVFF. The CDR3 nucleotides read TGTGCCAGCAGCCCCCGGGTGACGAGGGTGTTCTTC.

This chain connects TRBV24-1 to TRBJ2-7, with D perhaps being TRBD1 or TRBD2 (5 bases each). Germline assignment: CDR1 KGHDR and CDR2 SFDVKD. V lost 9 bases and J 2 bases, leaving 13 bases between the germline ends. The CDR3 consists of 13 residues. CDR3 protein: CATAGGGTYEQYF. In nucleotides, the CDR3 is TGTGCCACCGCGGGTGGGGGAACCTACGAGCAGTACTTC.

In this sample, this clonotype turned up a few times. The CDR3 here is CASSAGLAGVPGANVLTF. CDR3 nucleotide sequence: TGTGCCAGCAGCGCCGGACTAGCGGGAGTCCCTGGGGCCAACGTCCTGACTTTC. This chain connects TRBV7-2 to TRBJ2-6, with TRBD2 identical over 13 bases. Germline V lookup: CDR1 SGHTA, CDR2 FQGNSA. The ends lost 5 bases at V and 2 bases at J; junction bases unmatched: 6. The CDR3 loop spans 18 amino acids.

The chain employs TRBV7-3 and TRBJ2-1, with 8 positions matching TRBD2. V dropped 4 bases and J dropped 8; count of bases not matched to a gene: 10. The CDR3 covers 15 residues. CDR1 and CDR2 (germline): SGHTA, FQGTGA. The CDR3 DNA reads TGTGCCAGCAGCTCCATTAGCGGGGCTGTCGATGAGCAGTTCTTC. This gives the protein CASSSISGAVDEQFF.

In its sample, this clonotype was seen a few times. The rearrangement joins TRBV27 to TRBJ1-1, with D hard to call. This CDR3 contains 12 residues. V lost 5 bases and J 5 bases, leaving 9 bases between the germline ends. The germline V gene encodes CDR1 MNHEY and CDR2 SMNVEV (reference sequence). CDR3 region: CASSRDGTEAFF. The CDR3 DNA reads as TGTGCCAGCAGTCGGGATGGGACTGAAGCTTTCTTT.

The table lists this clonotype with a few counts. V usage is TRBV2 and J usage is TRBJ2-3; TRBD1 matches at 8 bases. The CDR3 contains 13 residues. V shed 10 bases, J shed 0 bases, and the junction held 3 bases outside the gene matches. Germline CDR1 is SNHLY and CDR2 is FYNNEI. CDR3 residues: CATDRDSTDTQYF. In DNA, the CDR3 is TGTGCCACGGACAGGGATAGCACAGATACGCAGTATTTT. The full variable domain, completed using reference TRBV2 and TRBJ2-3, is EPEVTQTPSHQVTQMGQEVILRCVPISNHLYFYWYRQILGQKVEFLVSFYNNEISEKSEIFDDQFSVERPDGSNFTLKIRSTKLEDSAMYFCATDRDSTDTQYFGPGTRLTVL.

The V gene is TRBV20-1, the J gene TRBJ2-5, with 10 bases fitting TRBD2. Germline-derived CDR1 and CDR2 are DFQATT and SNEGSKA (reference sequence). Germline trimming cut 3 bases from V and 0 bases from J; bases unmatched to any gene: 7. The length of the CDR3 is 16 residues. The DNA for the CDR3 is TGCAGTGCTAGGCCCGGACTAGCGGCGTACCAAGAGACCCAGTACTTC. It codes for CSARPGLAAYQETQYF.

V usage is TRBV4-1 and J usage is TRBJ1-1; 7 bases fit TRBD1. Losses at the gene ends were 3 bases for V and 9 bases for J; bases not matched to a gene: 7. This CDR3 region has 13 residues. Germline V gives CDR1 MGHRA, CDR2 YSYEKL. The CDR3 nucleotides read TGCGCCAGCAGCCAGGAAGTGGGACAGCAAGCTTTCTTT. Its translation is CASSQEVGQQAFF.

This clonotype was counted between two and nine times. The chain carries TRBV10-3 and TRBJ2-1; D call uncertain. Germline values: CDR1 ENHRY, CDR2 SYGVKD. V gave up 2 bases and J gave up 5 bases, with 4 bases separating them. CDR3 length: 12 residues. As DNA, the CDR3 is TGTGCCATCAGTGAGCAAAACAATGAGCAGTTCTTC. Translating it yields CAISEQNNEQFF.

The chain links TRBV29-1 to TRBJ1-1, with D possibly TRBD1 on 6 matching bases. Germline V gives CDR1 SQVTM, CDR2 ANQGSEA. V shed 6 bases and J shed 2 bases, with 13 bases lying between them. The CDR3 runs 13 residues. The CDR3, as DNA: TGCAGCGTGGTCGGACAGATAAACACTGAAGCTTTCTTT. It translates to CSVVGQINTEAFF.

In this sample, this clonotype turned up a few times. The rearrangement joins TRBV4-3 to TRBJ2-1; 11 positions match TRBD2. Germline lookup yields CDR1 LGHNA and CDR2 YSLEER. The V and J ends lost 0 bases and 5 bases, in that order; junction bases with no gene match: 9. This CDR3 is 18 amino acids long. CDR3 sequence (DNA): TGCGCCAGCAGCCAAGATCTGGGCGCGACTAGCGGGGACAATGAGCAGTTCTTC. Protein product: CASSQDLGATSGDNEQFF.

The V call is TRBV12-3 or TRBV12-4, the J call TRBJ2-7, with unresolved D. This CDR3 has 13 residues. The V end lost 3 bases, the J end lost 2 bases, and 8 bases lay between the germline ends. CDR3 nucleotide sequence: TGTGCCAGCAGTTTCCCACCCGCCTACGAGCAGTACTTC. Its protein product is CASSFPPAYEQYF.

The chain employs TRBV27 and TRBJ1-1; 7 bases match TRBD1. V was pared by 8 bases and J by 5 bases, with 8 bases of the junction left unmatched. CDR3 length: 13 residues. Germline V CDR1 and CDR2: MNHEY, SMNVEV (reference sequence). DNA of the CDR3: TGTGCCAGCTCCCGCAGGGGGAGGACTGAAGCTTTCTTT. Amino acid sequence: CASSRRGRTEAFF.

This clonotype was seen many times. The genes are TRBV4-2 and TRBJ2-7; 12 bases map to TRBD2. V was pared by 0 bases and J by 4 bases, with 4 bases of the junction left unmatched. The CDR3 is 16 amino acids. Germline V CDR1 and CDR2: LGHNA, YNFKEQ. The CDR3 sequence: CASSQETSGRRYEQYF. In DNA form, the CDR3 reads TGTGCCAGCAGCCAAGAGACTAGCGGGAGAAGGTACGAGCAGTACTTC.

This clonotype came up a few times. The genes are TRBV20-1 and TRBJ2-5, with unresolved D. Germline CDR1 is DFQATT and CDR2 is SNEGSKA (reference sequence). V lost 1 base, J lost 4 bases, and 10 bases lay in between. The length of the CDR3 is 13 residues. Written as DNA, the CDR3 is TGCAGTGCTAGAGGAGGCGAACGAGAGACCCAGTACTTC. This sequence encodes CSARGGERETQYF.

The chain couples TRBV2 to TRBJ2-7, with a tentative D call TRBD1 (5 bases). The V end was cut by 7 bases, the J end by 3 bases, with 13 bases between. Germline assignment: CDR1 SNHLY and CDR2 FYNNEI. The CDR3 length is 13 residues. The CDR3 bases are TGTGCCAGCACCCCAGGGCCGGTCTACGAGCAGTACTTC. Translated: CASTPGPVYEQYF.

This clonotype has only a few counts. The V gene is TRBV7-9, the J gene TRBJ1-2; D is unclear. V was shortened by 4 bases and J by 4 bases, with 19 bases between the two germline ends. The CDR3 loop spans 16 amino acids. CDR1 is SEHNR and CDR2 is FQNEAQ in the germline V gene (reference sequence). CDR3 coding DNA: TGTGCCAGCAGCTCCCGAAGTCCACCGGAGATCTATGGCTACACCTTC. The encoded protein is CASSSRSPPEIYGYTF.

The chain recombines TRBV3-1 with TRBJ2-3; D is unclear. Germline V gives CDR1 LGHDT, CDR2 YNNKEL (reference sequence). The CDR3 length is 12 residues. The V end lost 3 bases, the J end lost 8 bases, and 9 bases lay between the germline ends. CDR3 region: CASSHQRSTQYF. The CDR3 region has the DNA TGTGCCAGCAGCCATCAGCGTAGTACGCAGTATTTT.

With respect to this clonotype: A much larger clone sits a single nucleotide away, making a read error possible. CDR3 residues: CASSRGDTEAFF. In nucleotides, the CDR3 is TGTGCCAGCAGTCGGGGGGACACTGAAGCTTTCTTT. This chain joins TRBV18 and TRBJ1-1; weak D call: TRBD1 (5 bases). Germline V gene sequence: CDR1 KGHSH, CDR2 LQKENI. The V end was cut by 8 bases, the J end by 3 bases, with 10 bases between. The CDR3 is 12 residues long.

J is TRBJ1-5 and V is TRBV7-9; D gene uncertain. The CDR3 runs to 14 residues. Germline V gene data show CDR1 as SEHNR and CDR2 as FQNEAQ (reference sequence). Trimming pared 3 bases from V and 3 bases from J, leaving 9 bases between. CDR3 in amino acids: CASSLGRVNQPQHF. The CDR3 nucleotides read TGTGCCAGCAGCTTGGGCAGAGTCAATCAGCCCCAGCATTTT.

V gene TRBV27 combines with J gene TRBJ2-7; D possibly corresponds to TRBD2 (5 bases). This CDR3 contains 15 residues. V lost 2 bases, J lost 6 bases, and 17 bases lay in between. Per the germline V gene, CDR1 is MNHEY and CDR2 is SMNVEV (reference sequence). CDR3 coding DNA: TGTGCCAGCAGTTTAGGTTCGGGATTTCCACGCGAGCAGTACTTC. It translates to CASSLGSGFPREQYF.

This rearrangement joins TRBV5-1 to TRBJ2-5; D is uncertain. This CDR3 is built from 13 residues. In germline, CDR1 is SGHRS, CDR2 YFSETQ. The V and J ends lost 6 bases and 5 bases respectively, with 14 bases between them. DNA of the CDR3: TGCGCCAGCACGTCGGAGTTCGGGGAGACCCAGTACTTC. It translates to CASTSEFGETQYF. Together with reference TRBV5-1 and TRBJ2-5, the CDR3 gives the full variable domain: KAGVTQTPRYLIKTRGQQVTLSCSPISGHRSVSWYQQTPGQGLQFLFEYFSETQRNKGNFPGRFSGRQFSNSRSEMNVSTLELGDSALYLCASTSEFGETQYFGPGTRLLVL.

The chain links TRBV10-3 to TRBJ2-3; 11 bases agree with TRBD2. V trimming: 4 bases; J trimming: 4 bases; junction bases outside the gene matches: 4. This CDR3 comprises 15 residues. Germline loops: CDR1 ENHRY, CDR2 SYGVKD. The CDR3 DNA reads TGTGCCATCAGTGTTACTAGCGGGAGCGCAGATACGCAGTATTTT. It translates to CAISVTSGSADTQYF.

This clonotype has just a few counts. The J gene is TRBJ1-1, the V gene TRBV6-6, with no clear D. The CDR3 runs to 13 residues. Germline loops: CDR1 MNHNY, CDR2 SVGAGI (reference sequence). Trimming cost V 0 bases and J 11 bases, with 13 bases left between them. The CDR3, as DNA: TGTGCCAGCAGTTACTCGAACAGAGCATGGGCTTTCTTT. Residues: CASSYSNRAWAFF.

This clonotype has only a few counts. The J gene is TRBJ2-1, the V gene TRBV4-1; 10 nucleotides align to TRBD2. V shed 4 bases and J 4 bases; nucleotides not matched to a gene: 7. This CDR3 is built from 16 residues. The germline V gene has CDR1 MGHRA and CDR2 YSYEKL. The CDR3 DNA is TGCGCCAGCAGCCCTCACAGCGGGGGGGTATACAATGAGCAGTTCTTC. Amino acid sequence: CASSPHSGGVYNEQFF.

This chain links TRBV4-3 with TRBJ1-2; the match to TRBD1 covers 7 bases. After removal of 0 bases from V and 0 bases from J, the junction contained 7 bases not matched to a gene. This CDR3 region has 17 residues. Germline values: CDR1 LGHNA, CDR2 YSLEER. The CDR3, as DNA: TGCGCCAGCAGCCAAGATCCCGGTACAGGGGCTAACTATGGCTACACCTTC. Translated: CASSQDPGTGANYGYTF.

This chain joins TRBV15 and TRBJ2-1; possible D gene TRBD2, 5 bases. The CDR3 has 15 amino acids. The germline CDR1 and CDR2 sequences are LNHNV and YYDKDF (reference sequence). Trimming shortened V by 4 bases and J by 3 bases, and 13 bases separated the two germline ends. The CDR3 nucleotides read TGTGCCACCAGCAATAGCCCGGACTTCTACAATGAGCAGTTCTTC. Translated: CATSNSPDFYNEQFF.